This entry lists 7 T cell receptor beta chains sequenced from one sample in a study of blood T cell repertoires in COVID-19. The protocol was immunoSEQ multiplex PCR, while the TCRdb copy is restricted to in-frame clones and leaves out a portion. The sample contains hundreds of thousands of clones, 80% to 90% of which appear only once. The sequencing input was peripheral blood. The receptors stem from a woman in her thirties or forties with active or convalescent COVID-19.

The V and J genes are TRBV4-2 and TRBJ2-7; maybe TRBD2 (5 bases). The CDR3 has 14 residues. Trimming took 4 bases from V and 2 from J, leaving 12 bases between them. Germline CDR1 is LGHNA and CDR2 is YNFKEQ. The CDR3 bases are TGTGCCAGCAGCCGAGCTAGCCAAACCTACGAGCAGTACTTC. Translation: CASSRASQTYEQYF.

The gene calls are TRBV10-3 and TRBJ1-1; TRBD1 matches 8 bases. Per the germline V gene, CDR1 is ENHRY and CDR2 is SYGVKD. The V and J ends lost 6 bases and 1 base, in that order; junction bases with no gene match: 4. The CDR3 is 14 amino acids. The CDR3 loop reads CAISEDRGNTEAFF. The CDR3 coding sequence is TGTGCCATCAGCGAAGACAGGGGGAACACTGAAGCTTTCTTT.

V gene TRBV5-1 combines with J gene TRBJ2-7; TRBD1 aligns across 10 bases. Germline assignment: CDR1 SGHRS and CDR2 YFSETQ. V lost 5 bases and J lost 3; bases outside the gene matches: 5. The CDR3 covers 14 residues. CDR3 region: CASSPGTGVYEQYF. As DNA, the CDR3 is TGCGCCAGCAGTCCCGGGACAGGGGTCTACGAGCAGTACTTC.

The CDR3 loop is CASSLGGGPTDTQYF. CDR3 bases: TGCGCCAGCAGCTTGGGCGGGGGACCCACAGATACGCAGTATTTT. The V gene is TRBV5-1, the J gene TRBJ2-3; TRBD2 agrees at 7 bases. The V and J ends lost 0 bases and 2 bases, in that order; junction bases with no gene match: 3. Germline V gene lookup returns CDR1 SGHRS and CDR2 YFSETQ. The CDR3 length is 15 residues.

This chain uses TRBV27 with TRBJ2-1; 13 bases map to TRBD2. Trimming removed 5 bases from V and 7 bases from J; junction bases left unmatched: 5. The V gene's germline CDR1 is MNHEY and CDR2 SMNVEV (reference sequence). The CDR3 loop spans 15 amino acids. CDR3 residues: CASSTLAGGINEQFF. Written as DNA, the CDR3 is TGTGCCAGCAGTACACTAGCGGGAGGGATAAATGAGCAGTTCTTC.

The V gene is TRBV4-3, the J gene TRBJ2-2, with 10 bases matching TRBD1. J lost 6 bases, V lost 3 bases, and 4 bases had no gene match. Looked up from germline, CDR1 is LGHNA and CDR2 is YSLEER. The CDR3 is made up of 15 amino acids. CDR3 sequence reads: CASSQRDRGPGELFF. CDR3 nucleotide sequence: TGCGCCAGCAGCCAGCGGGACAGGGGCCCCGGGGAGCTGTTTTTT.

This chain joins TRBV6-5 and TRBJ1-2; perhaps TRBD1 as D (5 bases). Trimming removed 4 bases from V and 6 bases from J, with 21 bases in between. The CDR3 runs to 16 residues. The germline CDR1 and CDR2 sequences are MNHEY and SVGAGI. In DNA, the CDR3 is TGTGCCAGCAGTTCTATTGGCGGGGGAAGAGGAAATGGCTACACCTTC. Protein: CASSSIGGGRGNGYTF.